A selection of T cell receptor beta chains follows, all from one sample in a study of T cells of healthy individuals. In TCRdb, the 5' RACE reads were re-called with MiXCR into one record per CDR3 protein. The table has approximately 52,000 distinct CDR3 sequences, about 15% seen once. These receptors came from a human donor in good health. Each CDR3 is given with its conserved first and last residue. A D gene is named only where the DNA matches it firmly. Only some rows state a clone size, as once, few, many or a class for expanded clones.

CDR3aa: CASSFHPGQGHEQYF
CDR3nt: TGTGCCAGCAGTTTCCACCCGGGACAGGGTCACGAGCAGTACTTC
abundance: -
v_gene: TRBV12-3/TRBV12-4
d_gene: TRBD1
j_gene: TRBJ2-7

CDR3aa: CASSLELVQVLLNTEAFF
CDR3nt: TGTGCCAGCAGCTTGGAATTGGTTCAGGTCCTCCTAAACACTGAAGCTTTCTTT
abundance: -
v_gene: TRBV5-5
d_gene: -
j_gene: TRBJ1-1

CDR3aa: CSVEPADNYGYTF
CDR3nt: TGCAGCGTTGAGCCGGCGGATAACTATGGCTACACCTTC
abundance: many
v_gene: TRBV29-1
d_gene: -
j_gene: TRBJ1-2

CDR3aa: CSAILAGAGTDTQYF
CDR3nt: TGCAGTGCGATACTAGCGGGAGCGGGTACAGATACGCAGTATTTT
abundance: few
v_gene: TRBV20-1
d_gene: TRBD2
j_gene: TRBJ2-3

CDR3aa: CASSVLAAYTDTQYF
CDR3nt: TGTGCCAGCAGCGTACTAGCGGCCTACACAGATACGCAGTATTTT
abundance: few
v_gene: TRBV9
d_gene: TRBD2
j_gene: TRBJ2-3

CDR3aa: CASSQDAIGYTF
CDR3nt: TGTGCCAGCAGCCAAGATGCCATTGGCTACACCTTC
abundance: few
v_gene: TRBV4-2
d_gene: -
j_gene: TRBJ1-2

CDR3aa: CSADDRDYEQYF
CDR3nt: TGCAGTGCCGACGACAGGGACTACGAGCAGTACTTC
abundance: -
v_gene: TRBV20-1
d_gene: TRBD1
j_gene: TRBJ2-7

CDR3aa: CASSFTRNTGELFF
CDR3nt: TGTGCCAGCAGCTTTACCCGGAACACCGGGGAGCTGTTTTTT
abundance: -
v_gene: TRBV11-2
d_gene: -
j_gene: TRBJ2-2

CDR3aa: CASSIAQLYGYTF
CDR3nt: TGTGCCAGTAGTATCGCACAGCTCTATGGCTACACCTTC
abundance: few
v_gene: TRBV19
d_gene: -
j_gene: TRBJ1-2

CDR3aa: CASRAVGGRAGRQYF
CDR3nt: TGTGCCAGCAGGGCCGTCGGCGGGAGGGCCGGTAGGCAGTACTTC
abundance: many
v_gene: TRBV6-5
d_gene: TRBD2
j_gene: TRBJ2-7

CDR3aa: CASSLGTGDNSPLHF
CDR3nt: TGTGCCAGCAGCTTAGGGACAGGGGATAATTCACCCCTCCACTTT
abundance: many
v_gene: TRBV7-9
d_gene: TRBD1
j_gene: TRBJ1-6

CDR3aa: CASSLAVSGGNTIYF
CDR3nt: TGTGCCAGCTCACTGGCGGTGAGCGGAGGAAACACCATATATTTT
abundance: many
v_gene: TRBV18
d_gene: -
j_gene: TRBJ1-3

CDR3aa: CASSPTSGKTYNEQFF
CDR3nt: TGTGCCAGCAGCCCGACTAGCGGGAAAACATACAATGAGCAGTTCTTC
abundance: many
v_gene: TRBV7-9
d_gene: TRBD2
j_gene: TRBJ2-1

CDR3aa: CASSLVKGVNTGELFF
CDR3nt: TGTGCCAGCAGCTTAGTCAAGGGGGTGAACACCGGGGAGCTGTTTTTT
abundance: -
v_gene: TRBV7-8
d_gene: -
j_gene: TRBJ2-2

CDR3aa: CASSLPGAGANVLTF
CDR3nt: TGTGCCAGCAGTTTACCAGGGGCTGGGGCCAACGTCCTGACTTTC
abundance: -
v_gene: TRBV28
d_gene: -
j_gene: TRBJ2-6

CDR3aa: CASRRSGQETQYF
CDR3nt: TGTGCCAGCCGTCGGAGCGGCCAAGAGACCCAGTACTTC
abundance: few
v_gene: TRBV6-2/TRBV6-3
d_gene: -
j_gene: TRBJ2-5

CDR3aa: CASSSTDRGETQYF
CDR3nt: TGCGCCAGCAGCTCGACGGACAGGGGTGAGACCCAGTACTTC
abundance: -
v_gene: TRBV5-1
d_gene: TRBD1
j_gene: TRBJ2-5

CDR3aa: CASSLAANTEAFF
CDR3nt: TGTGCCAGCAGCTTGGCCGCGAACACTGAAGCTTTCTTT
abundance: few
v_gene: TRBV5-6
d_gene: -
j_gene: TRBJ1-1

CDR3aa: CASSGSGGAETQYF
CDR3nt: TGTGCCAGCAGTGGTTCCGGGGGGGCAGAGACCCAGTACTTC
abundance: -
v_gene: TRBV2
d_gene: TRBD2
j_gene: TRBJ2-5

CDR3aa: CASSPLGREEPQHF
CDR3nt: TGTGCCAGCTCACCGTTGGGGCGGGAAGAGCCCCAGCATTTT
abundance: few
v_gene: TRBV18
d_gene: -
j_gene: TRBJ1-5

CDR3aa: CASSSGDHYGYTF
CDR3nt: TGTGCCAGCTCATCAGGGGACCACTATGGCTACACCTTC
abundance: -
v_gene: TRBV18
d_gene: -
j_gene: TRBJ1-2

CDR3aa: CASSMDRYEKLFF
CDR3nt: TGTGCCAGTAGTATGGACAGATATGAAAAACTGTTTTTT
abundance: few
v_gene: TRBV19
d_gene: -
j_gene: TRBJ1-4

CDR3aa: CASSRQSVGLAASTDTQYF
CDR3nt: TGTGCCAGCAGCCGCCAATCAGTAGGGCTAGCGGCTAGCACAGATACGCAGTATTTT
abundance: -
v_gene: TRBV7-6
d_gene: TRBD2
j_gene: TRBJ2-3

CDR3aa: CASSIRDRGKETQYF
CDR3nt: TGTGCCAGCAGCATCCGGGACAGGGGGAAAGAGACCCAGTACTTC
abundance: -
v_gene: TRBV2
d_gene: TRBD1
j_gene: TRBJ2-5

CDR3aa: CASSEAGRDTQYF
CDR3nt: TGTGCCAGCAGTGAAGCCGGAAGGGATACGCAGTATTTT
abundance: few
v_gene: TRBV2
d_gene: -
j_gene: TRBJ2-3

CDR3aa: CSVTEGARTDTQYF
CDR3nt: TGCAGTGTTACCGAGGGGGCCCGCACAGATACGCAGTATTTT
abundance: few
v_gene: TRBV20-1
d_gene: TRBD1
j_gene: TRBJ2-3

CDR3aa: CASSYRTEEQFF
CDR3nt: TGTGCCAGCAGTTACAGGACGGAAGAGCAGTTCTTC
abundance: -
v_gene: TRBV6-6
d_gene: -
j_gene: TRBJ2-1

CDR3aa: CSAGPYTDTQYF
CDR3nt: TGCAGTGCCGGGCCTTACACAGATACGCAGTATTTT
abundance: once
v_gene: TRBV20-1
d_gene: -
j_gene: TRBJ2-3

CDR3aa: CASSSSGTGREKLFF
CDR3nt: TGTGCCAGTAGTAGCTCCGGGACAGGTCGTGAAAAACTGTTTTTT
abundance: -
v_gene: TRBV19
d_gene: TRBD1
j_gene: TRBJ1-4

CDR3aa: CASSLVADSTDTQYF
CDR3nt: TGTGCCAGCAGCTTAGTAGCGGACAGCACAGATACGCAGTATTTT
abundance: -
v_gene: TRBV11-1
d_gene: -
j_gene: TRBJ2-3

CDR3aa: CASSQDLANGYTF
CDR3nt: TGCGCCAGCAGCCAAGATTTGGCCAATGGCTACACCTTC
abundance: -
v_gene: TRBV4-3
d_gene: -
j_gene: TRBJ1-2

CDR3aa: CASSSRDGISPQHF
CDR3nt: TGTGCCAGCAGTTCCCGGGACGGGATCAGCCCCCAGCATTTT
abundance: many
v_gene: TRBV12-3/TRBV12-4
d_gene: -
j_gene: TRBJ1-5

CDR3aa: CASSLTYGGAHEQFF
CDR3nt: TGTGCCAGCAGCTTAACCTACGGGGGGGCACATGAGCAGTTCTTC
abundance: few
v_gene: TRBV7-3
d_gene: TRBD2
j_gene: TRBJ2-1

CDR3aa: CASSAGGRGNQPQHF
CDR3nt: TGTGCCAGCAGCGCAGGGGGTCGCGGCAATCAGCCCCAGCATTTT
abundance: few
v_gene: TRBV27
d_gene: TRBD1
j_gene: TRBJ1-5

CDR3aa: CAIRGTGDTEAFF
CDR3nt: TGTGCCATCAGAGGGACAGGGGACACTGAAGCTTTCTTT
abundance: few
v_gene: TRBV10-3
d_gene: TRBD1
j_gene: TRBJ1-1

CDR3aa: CASSLAFEQFF
CDR3nt: TGTGCCAGCAGCCTAGCCTTTGAGCAGTTCTTC
abundance: -
v_gene: TRBV7-2
d_gene: -
j_gene: TRBJ2-1

CDR3aa: CSASARGGTDTQYF
CDR3nt: TGCAGTGCTAGTGCCCGGGGAGGCACAGATACGCAGTATTTT
abundance: few
v_gene: TRBV20-1
d_gene: -
j_gene: TRBJ2-3

CDR3aa: CAWSGTGKETQYF
CDR3nt: TGTGCCTGGAGTGGGACAGGGAAAGAGACCCAGTACTTC
abundance: many
v_gene: TRBV30
d_gene: TRBD1
j_gene: TRBJ2-5

CDR3aa: CSARQVGTSEQYF
CDR3nt: TGCAGTGCTAGACAGGTCGGGACCTCCGAGCAGTACTTC
abundance: -
v_gene: TRBV20-1
d_gene: -
j_gene: TRBJ2-7

CDR3aa: CASSMTPRGNQPQHF
CDR3nt: TGTGCCAGTAGTATGACCCCACGGGGCAATCAGCCCCAGCATTTT
abundance: many
v_gene: TRBV19
d_gene: -
j_gene: TRBJ1-5

CDR3aa: CASSARWTSGGSYNEQFF
CDR3nt: TGTGCCAGTAGTGCCCGTTGGACTAGCGGGGGGTCCTACAATGAGCAGTTCTTC
abundance: few
v_gene: TRBV19
d_gene: TRBD2
j_gene: TRBJ2-1